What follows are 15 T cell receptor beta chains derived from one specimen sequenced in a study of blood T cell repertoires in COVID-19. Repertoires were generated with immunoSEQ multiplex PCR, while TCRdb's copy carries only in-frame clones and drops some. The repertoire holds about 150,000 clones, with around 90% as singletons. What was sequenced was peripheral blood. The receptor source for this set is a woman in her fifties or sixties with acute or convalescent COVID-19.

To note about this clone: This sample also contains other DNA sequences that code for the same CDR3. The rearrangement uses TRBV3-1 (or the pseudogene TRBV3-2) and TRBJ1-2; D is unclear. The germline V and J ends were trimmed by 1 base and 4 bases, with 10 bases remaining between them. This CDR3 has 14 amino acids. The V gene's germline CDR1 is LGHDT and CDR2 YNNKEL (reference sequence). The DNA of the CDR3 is TGTGCCAGCAGCCAAGCGGGTGAGGGCTATGGCTACACCTTC. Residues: CASSQAGEGYGYTF.

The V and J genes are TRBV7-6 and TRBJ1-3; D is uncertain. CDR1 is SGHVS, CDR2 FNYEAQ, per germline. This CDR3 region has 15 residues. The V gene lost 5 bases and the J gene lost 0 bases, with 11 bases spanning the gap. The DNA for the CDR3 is TGTGCCAGCAGCCCGCTTGATAGCTCTGGAAACACCATATATTTT. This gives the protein CASSPLDSSGNTIYF. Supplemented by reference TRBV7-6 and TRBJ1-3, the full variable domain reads GAGVSQSPRYKVTKRGQDVALRCDPISGHVSLYWYRQALGQGPEFLTYFNYEAQQDKSGLPNDRFSAERPEGSISTLTIQRTEQRDSAMYRCASSPLDSSGNTIYFGEGSWLTVV.

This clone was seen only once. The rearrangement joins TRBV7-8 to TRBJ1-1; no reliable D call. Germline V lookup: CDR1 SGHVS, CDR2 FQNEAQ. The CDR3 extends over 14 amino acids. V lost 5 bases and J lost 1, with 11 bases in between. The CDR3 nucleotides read TGTGCCAGCAGCCCCCGCGGCGAGAACACTGAAGCTTTCTTT. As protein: CASSPRGENTEAFF.

DNA of the CDR3: TGTGCCAGAAGCTTTAGCGGGGGGGCCTCCGGGGAGCTGTTTTTT. This encodes CARSFSGGASGELFF. The rearrangement joins TRBV5-3 to TRBJ2-2, with 11 bases matching TRBD2. TRBV5-3 is marked as an open reading frame, function uncertain. This CDR3 is built from 15 residues. After removal of 2 bases from V and 6 bases from J, the junction contained 3 bases not matched to a gene.

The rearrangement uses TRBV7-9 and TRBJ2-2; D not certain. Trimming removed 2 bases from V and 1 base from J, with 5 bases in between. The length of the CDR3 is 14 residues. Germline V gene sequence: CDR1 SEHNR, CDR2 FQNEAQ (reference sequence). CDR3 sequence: CASSLIRNTGELFF. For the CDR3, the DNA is TGTGCCAGCAGCTTAATCCGGAACACCGGGGAGCTGTTTTTT.

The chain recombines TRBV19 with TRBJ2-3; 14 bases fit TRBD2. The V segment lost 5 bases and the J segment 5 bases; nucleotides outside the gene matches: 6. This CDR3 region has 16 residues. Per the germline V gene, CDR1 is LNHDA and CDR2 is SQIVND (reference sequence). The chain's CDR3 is CASSLGTSGSGDTQYF. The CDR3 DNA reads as TGTGCCAGTAGTCTCGGGACTAGCGGGAGTGGAGATACGCAGTATTTT.

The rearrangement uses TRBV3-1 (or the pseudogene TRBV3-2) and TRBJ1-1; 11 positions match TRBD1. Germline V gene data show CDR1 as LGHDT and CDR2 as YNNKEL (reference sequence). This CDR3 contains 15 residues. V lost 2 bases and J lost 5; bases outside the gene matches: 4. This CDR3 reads CASSQLGDRGTEAFF. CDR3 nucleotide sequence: TGTGCCAGCAGCCAACTGGGGGACAGGGGGACTGAAGCTTTCTTT.

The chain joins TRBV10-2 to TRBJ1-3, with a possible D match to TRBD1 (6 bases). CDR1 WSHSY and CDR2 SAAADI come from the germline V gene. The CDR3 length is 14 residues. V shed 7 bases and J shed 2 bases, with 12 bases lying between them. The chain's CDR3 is CASKETGPGNTIYF. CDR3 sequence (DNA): TGCGCCAGCAAGGAGACAGGCCCTGGAAACACCATATATTTT.

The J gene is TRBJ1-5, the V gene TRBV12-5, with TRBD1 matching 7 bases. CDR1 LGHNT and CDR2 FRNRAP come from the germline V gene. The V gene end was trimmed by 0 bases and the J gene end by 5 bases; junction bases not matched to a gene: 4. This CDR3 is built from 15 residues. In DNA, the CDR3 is TGTGCTAGTGGTTTGGTACAGGGGACCGATCAGCCCCAGCATTTT. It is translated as CASGLVQGTDQPQHF.

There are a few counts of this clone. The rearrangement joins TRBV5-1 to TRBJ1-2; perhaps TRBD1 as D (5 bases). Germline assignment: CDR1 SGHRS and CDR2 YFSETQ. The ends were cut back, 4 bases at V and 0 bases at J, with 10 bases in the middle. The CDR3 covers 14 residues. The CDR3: CASSNTGSNYGYTF. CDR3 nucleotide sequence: TGCGCCAGCAGCAATACAGGCTCTAACTATGGCTACACCTTC. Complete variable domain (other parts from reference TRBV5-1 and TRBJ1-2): KAGVTQTPRYLIKTRGQQVTLSCSPISGHRSVSWYQQTPGQGLQFLFEYFSETQRNKGNFPGRFSGRQFSNSRSEMNVSTLELGDSALYLCASSNTGSNYGYTFGSGTRLTVV.

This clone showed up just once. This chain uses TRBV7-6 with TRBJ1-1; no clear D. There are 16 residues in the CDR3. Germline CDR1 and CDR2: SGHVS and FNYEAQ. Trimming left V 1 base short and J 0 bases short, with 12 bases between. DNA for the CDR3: TGTGCCAGCAGCTTAGTCCTAAACCCCATGAACACTGAAGCTTTCTTT. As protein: CASSLVLNPMNTEAFF.

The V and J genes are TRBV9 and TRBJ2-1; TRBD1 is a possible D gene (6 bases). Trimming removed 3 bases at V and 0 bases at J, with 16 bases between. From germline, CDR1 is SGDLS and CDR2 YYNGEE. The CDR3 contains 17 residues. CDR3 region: CASSDAAGTSSYNEQFF. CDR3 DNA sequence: TGTGCCAGCAGCGACGCCGCCGGGACAAGCTCCTACAATGAGCAGTTCTTC. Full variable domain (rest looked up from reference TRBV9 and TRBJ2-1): DSGVTQTPKHLITATGQRVTLRCSPRSGDLSVYWYQQSLDQGLQFLIQYYNGEERAKGNILERFSAQQFPDLHSELNLSSLELGDSALYFCASSDAAGTSSYNEQFFGPGTRLTVL.

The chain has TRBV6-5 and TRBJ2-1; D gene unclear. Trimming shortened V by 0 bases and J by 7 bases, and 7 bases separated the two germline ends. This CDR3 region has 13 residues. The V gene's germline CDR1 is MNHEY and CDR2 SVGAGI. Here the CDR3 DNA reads TGTGCCAGCAGTTACTCGACGAGGAATGAGCAGTTCTTC. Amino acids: CASSYSTRNEQFF.

This chain's CDR3 is CASSLAVVPGQATTGELFF. The CDR3 region has the DNA TGTGCCAGCAGCTTAGCTGTCGTCCCGGGACAGGCCACCACCGGGGAGCTGTTTTTT. V gene TRBV7-8 combines with J gene TRBJ2-2, with TRBD1 identical over 8 bases. J lost 4 bases, V lost 0 bases, and 13 bases had no gene match. Germline V gene data show CDR1 as SGHVS and CDR2 as FQNEAQ. CDR3 length: 19 residues.

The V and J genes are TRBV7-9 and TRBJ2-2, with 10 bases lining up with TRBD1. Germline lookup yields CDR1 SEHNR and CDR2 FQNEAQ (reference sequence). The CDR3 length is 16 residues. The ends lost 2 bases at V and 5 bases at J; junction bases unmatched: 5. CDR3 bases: TGTGCCAGCAGCTTAAGGGACAGGGGCGGAACCGGGGAGCTGTTTTTT. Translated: CASSLRDRGGTGELFF.